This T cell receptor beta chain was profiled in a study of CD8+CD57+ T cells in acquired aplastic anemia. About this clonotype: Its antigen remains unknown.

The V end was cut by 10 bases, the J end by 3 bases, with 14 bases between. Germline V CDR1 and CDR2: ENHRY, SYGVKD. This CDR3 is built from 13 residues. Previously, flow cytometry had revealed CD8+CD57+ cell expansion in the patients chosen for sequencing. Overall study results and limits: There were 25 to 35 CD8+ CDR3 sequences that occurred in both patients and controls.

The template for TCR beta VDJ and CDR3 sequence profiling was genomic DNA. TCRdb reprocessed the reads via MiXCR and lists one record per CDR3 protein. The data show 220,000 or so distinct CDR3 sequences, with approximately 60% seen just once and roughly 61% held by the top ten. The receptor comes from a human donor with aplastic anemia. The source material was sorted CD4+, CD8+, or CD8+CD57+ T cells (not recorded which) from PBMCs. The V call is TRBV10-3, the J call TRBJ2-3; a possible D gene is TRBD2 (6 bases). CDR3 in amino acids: CATEGPRTDTQYF. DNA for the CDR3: TGTGCCACGGAGGGGCCGCGGACAGATACGCAGTATTTT.